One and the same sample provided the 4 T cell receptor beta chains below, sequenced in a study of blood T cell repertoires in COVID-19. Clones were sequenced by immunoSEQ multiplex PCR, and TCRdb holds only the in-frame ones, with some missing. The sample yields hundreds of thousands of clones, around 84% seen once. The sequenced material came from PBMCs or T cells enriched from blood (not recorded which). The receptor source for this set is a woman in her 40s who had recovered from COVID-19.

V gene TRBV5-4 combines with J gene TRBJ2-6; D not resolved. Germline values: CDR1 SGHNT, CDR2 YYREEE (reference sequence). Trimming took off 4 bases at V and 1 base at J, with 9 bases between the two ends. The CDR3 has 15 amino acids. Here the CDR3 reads CASSLSPSGANVLTF. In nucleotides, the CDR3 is TGTGCCAGCAGCCTTAGTCCTTCTGGGGCCAACGTCCTGACTTTC. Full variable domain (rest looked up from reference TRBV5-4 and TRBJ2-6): ETGVTQSPTHLIKTRGQQVTLRCSSQSGHNTVSWYQQALGQGPQFIFQYYREEENGRGNFPPRFSGLQFPNYSSELNVNALELDDSALYLCASSLSPSGANVLTFGAGSRLTVL.

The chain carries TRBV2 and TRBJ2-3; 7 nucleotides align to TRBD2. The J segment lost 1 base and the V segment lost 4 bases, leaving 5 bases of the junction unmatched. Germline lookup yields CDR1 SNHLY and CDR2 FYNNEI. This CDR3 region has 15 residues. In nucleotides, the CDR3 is TGTGCCAGCAGTGGACTAGCCGGGGGCACAGATACGCAGTATTTT. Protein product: CASSGLAGGTDTQYF. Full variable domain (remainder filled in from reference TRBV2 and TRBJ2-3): EPEVTQTPSHQVTQMGQEVILRCVPISNHLYFYWYRQILGQKVEFLVSFYNNEISEKSEIFDDQFSVERPDGSNFTLKIRSTKLEDSAMYFCASSGLAGGTDTQYFGPGTRLTVL.

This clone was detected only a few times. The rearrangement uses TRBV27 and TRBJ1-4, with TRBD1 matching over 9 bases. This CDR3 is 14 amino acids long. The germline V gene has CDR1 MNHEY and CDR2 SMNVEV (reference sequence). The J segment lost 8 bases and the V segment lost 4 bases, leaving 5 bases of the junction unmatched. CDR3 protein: CASSWDRAGEKLFF. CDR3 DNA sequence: TGTGCCAGCAGTTGGGACAGGGCTGGGGAAAAACTGTTTTTT.

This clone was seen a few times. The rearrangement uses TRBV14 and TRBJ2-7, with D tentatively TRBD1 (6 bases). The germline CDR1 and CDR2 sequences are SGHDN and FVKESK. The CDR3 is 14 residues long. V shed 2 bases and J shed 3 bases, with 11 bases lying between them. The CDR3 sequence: CASSQFAQGYEQYF. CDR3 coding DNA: TGTGCCAGCAGCCAATTTGCACAGGGCTACGAGCAGTACTTC.